A selection of T cell receptor beta chains follows, all from one sample in a study of cytomegalovirus exposure and HLA in healthy donors. The repertoire was sequenced with immunoSEQ multiplex PCR; TCRdb's copy has only in-frame clones and lacks some. The sample has over 95,000 clones, about three quarters seen once; the top ten hold 2% to 3%. The specimen sequenced was PBMCs. Receptors originate from a female donor in good health and CMV-seronegative. Each CDR3 is given with its conserved first and last residue.

j_call v_call cdr3_aa
TRBJ1-2 TRBV7-2 CASSSKSGYGYTF
TRBJ1-3 TRBV11-2 CASSLDLGSGNTIYF
TRBJ1-5 TRBV6-1 CASSNTGDAQHF
TRBJ2-2 TRBV6-1 CASSETRGMNTGELFF
NA TRBV6-1 CASRTSRGAPGEQYF
TRBJ2-5 TRBV2 CASTRVGQGETQYF
TRBJ2-7 TRBV27 CASSPRTGIPYEQYF
TRBJ2-3 TRBV9 CASSPTSGGPPDTQYF
TRBJ2-3 TRBV13 CASSLGMGQHTDTQYF
TRBJ1-1 TRBV5-4 CASSLANRGNTEAFF
TRBJ2-1 TRBV6-1 CASRGGGLNEQFF
TRBJ1-3 TRBV27 CASSPPRRIGSGNTIYF
TRBJ2-3 TRBV30 CAWSVPGLGDTQYF
TRBJ1-1 TRBV30 CAWSRGQDTEAFF
TRBJ1-1 TRBV6-1 CASSEARRATEAFF
TRBJ1-1 TRBV19 CASSIAPDRAKTPEAFF
TRBJ2-1 TRBV19 CASSIATGVGNEQFF
TRBJ2-1 TRBV7-6 CASSQNPGNEQFF